The 5 T cell receptor beta chains below all came from one sample that was sequenced in a study of control samples from healthy donors and cancer patients. Sequencing used immunoSEQ multiplex PCR; TCRdb keeps in-frame clones, though not all of them. The profile shows about 100,000 clones, roughly 90% of them singletons. The sequenced sample consisted of blood. These receptors came from a woman in her forties or fifties in good health.

The V and J genes are TRBV18 and TRBJ2-7; D may be TRBD2 (6 bases). Looked up from germline, CDR1 is KGHSH and CDR2 is LQKENI. The CDR3 loop spans 15 amino acids. The V and J ends lost 1 base and 0 bases respectively, with 10 bases between them. The CDR3 loop is CASSPRLSGSYEQYV. The CDR3 DNA sequence: TGTGCCAGCTCACCACGTCTTAGCGGCTCCTACGAGCAGTACGTC.

The rearrangement links TRBV14 to TRBJ2-3, with D tentatively TRBD1 or TRBD2 (6 bases each). Germline assignment: CDR1 SGHDN and CDR2 FVKESK. CDR3 size: 14 residues. V lost 5 bases and J 2 bases, leaving 11 bases between the germline ends. CDR3 in amino acids: CASSSGEVTDTQYF. The CDR3 DNA reads as TGTGCCAGCAGCTCAGGGGAGGTCACAGATACGCAGTATTTT.

The rearrangement uses TRBV2 and TRBJ1-4; 8 nucleotides match TRBD1. There are 15 residues in the CDR3. V shed 7 bases, J shed 6 bases, and the junction held 10 bases outside the gene matches. Germline values: CDR1 SNHLY, CDR2 FYNNEI. This chain's CDR3 is CASTPMDRVYEKLFF. The CDR3 coding sequence is TGTGCCAGCACCCCCATGGACAGGGTTTATGAAAAACTGTTTTTT.

The gene calls are TRBV6-5 and TRBJ1-2; weak D call: TRBD1 (5 bases). The CDR3 extends over 13 amino acids. In germline, CDR1 is MNHEY, CDR2 SVGAGI. V lost 4 bases to trimming and J lost 2 bases, with 8 bases between them. The CDR3 here is CASSSTENYGYTF. The CDR3, as DNA: TGTGCCAGCAGTTCGACAGAGAACTATGGCTACACCTTC.

The gene calls are TRBV7-3 and TRBJ2-7; 12 bases are a match to TRBD2. This CDR3 comprises 17 residues. The germline gives CDR1 SGHTA, CDR2 FQGTGA. V lost 8 bases and J lost 7; bases outside the gene matches: 18. The CDR3 protein is CASPETSGSKPSGEQYV. DNA of the CDR3: TGTGCCAGCCCAGAGACTAGCGGGAGCAAGCCCTCGGGTGAGCAGTACGTC.